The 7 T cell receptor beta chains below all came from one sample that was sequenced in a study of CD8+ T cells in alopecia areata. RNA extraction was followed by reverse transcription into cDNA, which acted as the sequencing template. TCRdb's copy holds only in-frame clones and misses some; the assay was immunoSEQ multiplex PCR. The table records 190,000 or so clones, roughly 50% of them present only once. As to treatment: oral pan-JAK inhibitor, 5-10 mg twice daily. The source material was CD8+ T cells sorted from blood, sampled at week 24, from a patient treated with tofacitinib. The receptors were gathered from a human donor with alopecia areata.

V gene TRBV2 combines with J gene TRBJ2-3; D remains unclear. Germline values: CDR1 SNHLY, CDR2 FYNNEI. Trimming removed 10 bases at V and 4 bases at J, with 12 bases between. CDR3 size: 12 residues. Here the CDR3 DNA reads TGTGCCAACAAACTGGATTCAGATACGCAGTATTTT. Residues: CANKLDSDTQYF.

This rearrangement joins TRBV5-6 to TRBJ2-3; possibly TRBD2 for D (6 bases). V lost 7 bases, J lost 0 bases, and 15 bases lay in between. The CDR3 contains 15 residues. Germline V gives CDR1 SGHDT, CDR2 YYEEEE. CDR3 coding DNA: TGTGCCAGCTCAGCTTGGGGGACTAGCACAGATACGCAGTATTTT. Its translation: CASSAWGTSTDTQYF.

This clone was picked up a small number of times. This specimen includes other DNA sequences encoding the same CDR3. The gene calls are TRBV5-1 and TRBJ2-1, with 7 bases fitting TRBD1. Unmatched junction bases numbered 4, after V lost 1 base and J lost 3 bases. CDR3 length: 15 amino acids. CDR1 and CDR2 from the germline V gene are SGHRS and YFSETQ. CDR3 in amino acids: CASSLNRGSYNEQFF. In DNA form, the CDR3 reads TGCGCCAGCAGCTTGAACAGGGGAAGCTACAATGAGCAGTTCTTC.

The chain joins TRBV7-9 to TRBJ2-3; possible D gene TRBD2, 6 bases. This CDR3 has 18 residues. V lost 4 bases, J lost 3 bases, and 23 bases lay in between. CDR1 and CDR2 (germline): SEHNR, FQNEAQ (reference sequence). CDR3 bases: TGTGCCAGCAGCTCTTCCTACGGGACTTCCCAGCAGACAGATACGCAGTATTTT. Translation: CASSSSYGTSQQTDTQYF. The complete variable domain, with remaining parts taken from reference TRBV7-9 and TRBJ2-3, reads DTGVSQNPRHKITKRGQNVTFRCDPISEHNRLYWYRQTLGQGPEFLTYFQNEAQLEKSRLLSDRFSAERPKGSFSTLEIQRTEQGDSAMYLCASSSSYGTSQQTDTQYFGPGTRLTVL.

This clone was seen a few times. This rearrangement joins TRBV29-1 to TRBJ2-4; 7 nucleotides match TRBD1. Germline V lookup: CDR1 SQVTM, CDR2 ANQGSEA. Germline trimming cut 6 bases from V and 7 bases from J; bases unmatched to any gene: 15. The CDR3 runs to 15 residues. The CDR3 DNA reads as TGCAGCGTGCGCGGACAGGATCTAGCCGGGAACATTCAGTACTTC. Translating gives CSVRGQDLAGNIQYF.

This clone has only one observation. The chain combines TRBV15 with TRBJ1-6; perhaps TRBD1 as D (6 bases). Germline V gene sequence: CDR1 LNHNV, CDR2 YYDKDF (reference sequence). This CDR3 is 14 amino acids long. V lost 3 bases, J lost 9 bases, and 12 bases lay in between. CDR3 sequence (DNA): TGTGCCACCAGCAGTGGACAGCCTAGTTCACCCCTCCACTTT. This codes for CATSSGQPSSPLHF. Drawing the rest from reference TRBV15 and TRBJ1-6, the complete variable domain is DAMVIQNPRYQVTQFGKPVTLSCSQTLNHNVMYWYQQKSSQAPKLLFHYYDKDFNNEADTPDNFQSRRPNTSFCFLDIRSPGLGDTAMYLCATSSGQPSSPLHFGNGTRLTVT.

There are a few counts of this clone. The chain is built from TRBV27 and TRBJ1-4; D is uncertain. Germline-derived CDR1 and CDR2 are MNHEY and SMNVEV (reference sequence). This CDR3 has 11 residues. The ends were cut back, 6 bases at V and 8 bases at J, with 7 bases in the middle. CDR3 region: CASSGSEKLFF. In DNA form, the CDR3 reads TGTGCCAGCAGCGGATCCGAAAAACTGTTTTTT.